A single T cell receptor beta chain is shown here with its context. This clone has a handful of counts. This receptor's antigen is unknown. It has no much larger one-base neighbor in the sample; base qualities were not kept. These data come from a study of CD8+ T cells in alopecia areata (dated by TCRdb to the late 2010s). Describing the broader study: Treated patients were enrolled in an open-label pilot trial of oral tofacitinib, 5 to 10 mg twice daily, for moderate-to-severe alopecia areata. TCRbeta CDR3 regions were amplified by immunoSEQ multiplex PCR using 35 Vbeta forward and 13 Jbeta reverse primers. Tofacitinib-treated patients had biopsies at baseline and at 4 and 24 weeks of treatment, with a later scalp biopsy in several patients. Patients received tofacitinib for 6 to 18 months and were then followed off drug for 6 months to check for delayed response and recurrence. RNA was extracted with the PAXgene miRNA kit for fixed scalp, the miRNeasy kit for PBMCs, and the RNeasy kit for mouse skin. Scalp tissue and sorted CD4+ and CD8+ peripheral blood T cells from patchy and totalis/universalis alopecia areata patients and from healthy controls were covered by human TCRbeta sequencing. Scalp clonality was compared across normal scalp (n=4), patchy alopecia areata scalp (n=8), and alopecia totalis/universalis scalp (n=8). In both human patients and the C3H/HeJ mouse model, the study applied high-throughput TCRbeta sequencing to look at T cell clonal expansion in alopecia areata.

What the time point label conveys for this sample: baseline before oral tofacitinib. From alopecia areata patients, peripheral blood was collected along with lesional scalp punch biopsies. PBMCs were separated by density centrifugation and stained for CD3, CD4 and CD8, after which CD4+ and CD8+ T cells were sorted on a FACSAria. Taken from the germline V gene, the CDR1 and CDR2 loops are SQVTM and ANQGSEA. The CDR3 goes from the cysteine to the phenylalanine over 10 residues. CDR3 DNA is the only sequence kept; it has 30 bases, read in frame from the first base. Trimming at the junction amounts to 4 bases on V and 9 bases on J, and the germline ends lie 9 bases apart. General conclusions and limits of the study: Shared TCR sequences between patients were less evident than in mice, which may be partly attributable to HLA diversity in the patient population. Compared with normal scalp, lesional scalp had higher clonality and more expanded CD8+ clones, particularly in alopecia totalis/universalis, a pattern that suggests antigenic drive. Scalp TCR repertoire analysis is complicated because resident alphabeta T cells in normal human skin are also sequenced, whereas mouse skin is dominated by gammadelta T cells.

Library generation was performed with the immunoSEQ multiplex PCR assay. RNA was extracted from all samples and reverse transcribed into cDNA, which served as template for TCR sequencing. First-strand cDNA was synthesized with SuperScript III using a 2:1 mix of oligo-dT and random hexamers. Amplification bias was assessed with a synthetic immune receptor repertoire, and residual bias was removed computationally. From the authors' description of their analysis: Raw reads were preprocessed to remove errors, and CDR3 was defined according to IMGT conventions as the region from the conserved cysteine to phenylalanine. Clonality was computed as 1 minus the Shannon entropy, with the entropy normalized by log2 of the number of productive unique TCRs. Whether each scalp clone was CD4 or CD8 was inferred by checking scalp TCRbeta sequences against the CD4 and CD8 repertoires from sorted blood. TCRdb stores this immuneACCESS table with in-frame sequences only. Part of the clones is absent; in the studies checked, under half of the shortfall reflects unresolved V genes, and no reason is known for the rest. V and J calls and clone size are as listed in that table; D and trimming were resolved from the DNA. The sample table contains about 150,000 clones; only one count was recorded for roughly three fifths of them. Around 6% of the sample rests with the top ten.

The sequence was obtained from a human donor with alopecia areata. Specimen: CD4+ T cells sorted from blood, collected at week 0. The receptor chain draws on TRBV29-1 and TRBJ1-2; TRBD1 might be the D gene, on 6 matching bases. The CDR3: CSVAGVSYTF. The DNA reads TGCAGCGTTGCAGGGGTAAGCTACACCTTC.